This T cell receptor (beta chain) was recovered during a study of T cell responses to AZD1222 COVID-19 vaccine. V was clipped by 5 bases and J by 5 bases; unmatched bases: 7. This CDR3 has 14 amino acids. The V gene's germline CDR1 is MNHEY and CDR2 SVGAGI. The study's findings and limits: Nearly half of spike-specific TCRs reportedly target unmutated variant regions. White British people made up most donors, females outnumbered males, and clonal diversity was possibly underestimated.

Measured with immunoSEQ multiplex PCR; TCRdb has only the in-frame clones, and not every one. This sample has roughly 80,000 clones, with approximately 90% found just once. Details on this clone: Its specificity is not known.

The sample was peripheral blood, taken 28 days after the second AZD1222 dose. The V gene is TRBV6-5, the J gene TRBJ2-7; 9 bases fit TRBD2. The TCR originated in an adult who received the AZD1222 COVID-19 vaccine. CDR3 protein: CASSPAGGLDEQYF. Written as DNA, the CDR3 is TGTGCCAGCAGTCCGGCGGGGGGGCTGGACGAGCAGTACTTC.